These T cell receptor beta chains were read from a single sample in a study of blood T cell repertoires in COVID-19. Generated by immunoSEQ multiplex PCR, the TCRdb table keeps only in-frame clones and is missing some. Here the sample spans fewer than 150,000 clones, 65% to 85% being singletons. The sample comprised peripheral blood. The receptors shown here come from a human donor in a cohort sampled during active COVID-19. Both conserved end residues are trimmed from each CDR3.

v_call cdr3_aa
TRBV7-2 ASSQGQVGQPQH
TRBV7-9 ASSFSGGAKNIQY
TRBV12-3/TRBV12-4 ASSFGRGYGYT
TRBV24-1 ATPGQAAYEQY
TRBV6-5 ASSTDRGLNGYT
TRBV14 ASSQFRDQETQY
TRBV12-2 ASRFSLDNLNTEAF
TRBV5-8 ASSLRQGGTEQF
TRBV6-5 ASIRAGGFETQY
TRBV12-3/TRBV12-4 ASSLSGELF
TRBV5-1 ASSLAGAGGETQY
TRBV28 ASSPLEMADNEQF
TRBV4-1 ASSHPQGNQPQH
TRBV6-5 ASSLGRGGNQPQH
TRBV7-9 ASSLSEDNQPQH
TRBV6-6 ASRSRAGTEAF
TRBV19 ASSILAGLTSTDTQY
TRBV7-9 ASSLEPRLNEKLF
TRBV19 ASSLGREQPQH
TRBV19 ASSQQGGYYEQY
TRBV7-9 ASSLSGSEKLF
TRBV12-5 ASGLVVSGDGYT
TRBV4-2 ASSQDLNSGANVLT
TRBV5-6 ASSAEVRETQY
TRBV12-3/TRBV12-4 ASSLGQNYGYT
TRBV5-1 ASSLEGRGAYEQY
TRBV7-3 ASSLSSGGYDTQY
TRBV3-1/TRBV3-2 ASSQFISGVDTDTQY
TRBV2 ASTGDHEQY
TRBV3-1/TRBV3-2 ASSQGPVAGQNEQF
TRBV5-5 ASSFRARGNTEAF
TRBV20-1 SAPSGTQY
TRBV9 ASSTLGTSGGKTYNEQF
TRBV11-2 ASSRDRAKNIQY
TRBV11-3 ASSRYSGSRDTQY
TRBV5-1 ASRTGTGSYEQY
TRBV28 ASSYRVLFYNEQF
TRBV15 ATSRKASGGSYEQY
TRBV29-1 SVGEGETQY
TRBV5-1 ASSSPGRGHEKLF
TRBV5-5 ASSPKDSYNQPQH
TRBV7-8 ASSLTGASYGYT
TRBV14 ASSPWELTDTEAF
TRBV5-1 ASSLEGVGNQPQH
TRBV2 ASSEAPGGTGETQY
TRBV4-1 ASSQDGTSGVTDTQY
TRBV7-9 ASSSGGATGELF
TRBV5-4 ASSLGGQRNTGELF
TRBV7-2 ASSLDRSASTNQPQH
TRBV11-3 ASSLGLRDAGETQY
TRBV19 ASSMGSPLSTDTQY
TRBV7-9 ASSFHDRNNEQF
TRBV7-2 ASSLSGGLNEQF